This T cell receptor (beta chain) was observed in a study of early stage breast cancer tumors. The repertoire was sequenced with immunoSEQ multiplex PCR; TCRdb's copy has only in-frame clones and lacks some. The sample lists 25,000 to 35,000 clones, about three fifths occurring once. This TCR was sampled from a person aged 50 to 59 with breast cancer. The specimen was breast tumor tissue.

The CDR3 coding sequence is TGTGCCAGCAGCCAGGACTACCAGTACAATGAGCAGTTCTTC. Amino acid sequence: CASSQDYQYNEQFF. The chain combines TRBV11-2 with TRBJ2-1, with D perhaps TRBD2 (6 bases). Trimming cost V 5 bases and J 4 bases, with 12 bases left between them. CDR3 length: 14 amino acids. The germline V gene has CDR1 SGHAT and CDR2 FQNNGV.